Shown below are 15 T cell receptor beta chains from a single sample sequenced in a study of blood T cell repertoires in COVID-19. Here immunoSEQ multiplex PCR was the method, and the copy in TCRdb shows in-frame clones only, minus some. The table includes under 300,000 clones, about 86% detected once. Input material: peripheral blood. The receptors come from a woman over 75 with acute or convalescent COVID-19.

Of note for this clone: A read error may account for a junction end that differs from germline. The V gene is TRBV7-7, the J gene TRBJ2-2, with 7 positions matching TRBD1. CDR1 and CDR2 (germline): SSHAT, FNYEAQ (reference sequence). The CDR3 has 15 residues. The CDR3 DNA reads TGTGCTAGCAGTCTCGACAGGGAAGGCACCGGGGAGCTGTTTTTT. This gives the protein CASSLDREGTGELFF.

The DNA for the CDR3 is TGCGCCAGCAAACCGGGACAGGGTGAGCCTAATGAAAAACTGTTTTTT. This sequence encodes CASKPGQGEPNEKLFF. The chain joins TRBV4-1 to TRBJ1-4; 9 bases fit TRBD1. CDR1 and CDR2 from the germline V gene are MGHRA and YSYEKL. The CDR3 has 16 amino acids. V shed 7 bases, J shed 3 bases, and the junction held 9 bases outside the gene matches.

The chain employs TRBV2 and TRBJ1-3; D gene uncertain. Germline loops: CDR1 SNHLY, CDR2 FYNNEI. Trimming took off 5 bases at V and 1 base at J, with 12 bases between the two ends. The CDR3 contains 15 residues. The CDR3 DNA sequence: TGTGCCAGCAGTACTCCGAGGGAATCTGGAAACACCATATATTTT. It yields the protein CASSTPRESGNTIYF.

V and J are TRBV3-1 (or the pseudogene TRBV3-2) and TRBJ2-3, with D maybe TRBD2 (7 bases). Germline assignment: CDR1 LGHDT and CDR2 YNNKEL (reference sequence). V was clipped by 4 bases and J by 1 base, with 15 bases between them. There are 16 residues in the CDR3. The CDR3 DNA sequence: TGTGCCAGCAGCCTCCCTAGGCGGGGGCGCACAGATACGCAGTATTTT. It yields the protein CASSLPRRGRTDTQYF.

This clone has just one count. The chain couples TRBV28 to TRBJ2-7; TRBD2 matches at 8 bases. Germline CDR1 and CDR2: MDHEN and SYDVKM. Unmatched junction bases numbered 21, after V lost 7 bases and J lost 4 bases. There are 18 residues in the CDR3. CDR3 sequence reads: CASTRGGQGRVKVYEQYF. CDR3 nucleotide sequence: TGTGCCAGCACTCGCGGGGGGCAGGGACGGGTCAAGGTGTACGAGCAGTACTTC.

This chain connects TRBV5-1 to TRBJ1-6, with TRBD1 matching over 8 bases. V lost 4 bases, J lost 7 bases, and 7 bases stayed unmatched. From germline, CDR1 is SGHRS and CDR2 YFSETQ. The CDR3 consists of 15 residues. For the CDR3, the DNA is TGCGCCAGCAGCGCTACAGGGGGGCGGAATTCACCCCTCCACTTT. It is translated as CASSATGGRNSPLHF.

The chain carries TRBV7-8 and TRBJ1-2, with TRBD1 identical over 7 bases. Germline V gene data show CDR1 as SGHVS and CDR2 as FQNEAQ. The CDR3 has 14 amino acids. V lost 3 bases and J lost 8; bases outside the gene matches: 9. This chain's CDR3 is CASSLNRGVGGYTF. CDR3 nucleotide sequence: TGTGCCAGCAGCTTGAACAGGGGCGTGGGGGGCTACACCTTC.

The chain links TRBV19 to TRBJ2-1, with 11 bases matching TRBD2. With V trimmed by 4 bases and J by 4 bases, 6 bases remained unmatched. CDR3 length: 16 residues. In germline, CDR1 is LNHDA, CDR2 SQIVND (reference sequence). The chain's CDR3 is CASSTSSGGLYNEQFF. DNA of the CDR3: TGTGCCAGTAGTACCTCTAGCGGGGGGCTTTACAATGAGCAGTTCTTC. Full variable domain (remainder filled in from reference TRBV19 and TRBJ2-1): DGGITQSPKYLFRKEGQNVTLSCEQNLNHDAMYWYRQDPGQGLRLIYYSQIVNDFQKGDIAEGYSVSREKKESFPLTVTSAQKNPTAFYLCASSTSSGGLYNEQFFGPGTRLTVL.

V gene TRBV19 combines with J gene TRBJ2-6; TRBD1 matches at 9 bases. From germline, CDR1 is LNHDA and CDR2 SQIVND (reference sequence). V dropped 5 bases and J dropped 0; count of bases not matched to a gene: 11. The length of the CDR3 is 19 residues. The CDR3 sequence: CASSSYGTGTSSGANVLTF. The CDR3 region has the DNA TGTGCCAGTAGTTCGTACGGGACAGGGACCTCCTCTGGGGCCAACGTCCTGACTTTC.

V and J are TRBV19 and TRBJ1-1; D is ambiguous. The CDR3 extends over 16 amino acids. CDR1 and CDR2 from the germline V gene are LNHDA and SQIVND (reference sequence). The V end was cut by 4 bases, the J end by 0 bases, with 15 bases between. CDR3 coding DNA: TGTGCCAGTAGTACTTCATTACAAGTCATGAACACTGAAGCTTTCTTT. This sequence encodes CASSTSLQVMNTEAFF.

The chain joins TRBV2 to TRBJ1-2, with a possible D match to TRBD1 (5 bases). Germline-derived CDR1 and CDR2 are SNHLY and FYNNEI. The CDR3 totals 14 residues. V lost 0 bases, J lost 7 bases, and 12 bases lay in between. The CDR3 sequence: CASSEARGRVGYTF. CDR3 nucleotides: TGTGCCAGCAGTGAAGCGCGGGGGAGGGTTGGCTACACCTTC.

The CDR3 bases are TGTGCCAGCAGGGGTCCGCCCCAGGGTTCACCCCTCCACTTT. Translation: CASRGPPQGSPLHF. The chain couples TRBV6-5 to TRBJ1-6; possibly TRBD1 for D (5 bases). V lost 6 bases and J lost 9, with 15 bases in between. Germline-derived CDR1 and CDR2 are MNHEY and SVGAGI. There are 14 residues in the CDR3.

V gene TRBV28 combines with J gene TRBJ2-1; TRBD2 agrees at 12 bases. The germline V gene encodes CDR1 MDHEN and CDR2 SYDVKM. V dropped 1 base and J dropped 8; count of bases not matched to a gene: 6. The CDR3 spans 16 residues. CDR3 nucleotide sequence: TGTGCCAGCAGTTTATCAGTACTAGCGGGGGGTGATGAGCAGTTCTTC. It yields the protein CASSLSVLAGGDEQFF.

The chain joins TRBV2 to TRBJ2-7; 7 bases map to TRBD1. This CDR3 has 14 amino acids. Germline V gene data show CDR1 as SNHLY and CDR2 as FYNNEI. The V and J ends lost 6 bases and 2 bases, in that order; junction bases with no gene match: 7. The CDR3 spells CASSDDRATYEQYF. The CDR3 region has the DNA TGTGCCAGCAGCGATGACAGGGCTACCTACGAGCAGTACTTC.

The chain is built from TRBV12-5 and TRBJ2-2; maybe TRBD1 (6 bases). The CDR3 is 14 amino acids. In germline, CDR1 is LGHNT, CDR2 FRNRAP. V dropped 6 bases and J dropped 4 bases, with 12 bases sitting between them. The CDR3 here is CASGLTGSTGELFF. The CDR3 coding sequence is TGTGCTAGTGGCTTAACAGGGTCCACCGGGGAGCTGTTTTTT.